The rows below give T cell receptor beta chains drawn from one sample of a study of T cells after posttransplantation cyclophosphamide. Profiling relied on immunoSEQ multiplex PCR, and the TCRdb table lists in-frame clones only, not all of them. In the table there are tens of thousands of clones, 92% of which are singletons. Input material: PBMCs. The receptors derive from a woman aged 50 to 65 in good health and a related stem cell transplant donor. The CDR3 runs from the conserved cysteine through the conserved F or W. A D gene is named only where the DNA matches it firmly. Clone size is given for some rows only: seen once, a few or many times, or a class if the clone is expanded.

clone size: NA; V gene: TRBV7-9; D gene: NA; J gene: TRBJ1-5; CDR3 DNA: TGTGCCAGCAGCTTAGTGGGGGGTGAGGATCAGCCCCAGCATTTT; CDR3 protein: CASSLVGGEDQPQHF
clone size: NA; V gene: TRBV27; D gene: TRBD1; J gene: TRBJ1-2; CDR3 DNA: TGTGCCAGCCCCCCGACAGGGGGGGGGTGTGGCTACACCTTC; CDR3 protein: CASPPTGGGCGYTF
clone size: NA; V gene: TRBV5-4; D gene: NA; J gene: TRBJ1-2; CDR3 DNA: TGTGCCAGCAGCTTGGGGGGGGGTAACTATGGCTACACCTTC; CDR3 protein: CASSLGGGNYGYTF
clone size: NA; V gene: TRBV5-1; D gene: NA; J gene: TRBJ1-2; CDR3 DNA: TGCGCCAGCAGCTCGACAGATCCTAACTATGGCTACACCTTC; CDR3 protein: CASSSTDPNYGYTF
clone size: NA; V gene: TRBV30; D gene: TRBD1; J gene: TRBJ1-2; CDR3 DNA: TGTGCCTGGAGTAGGGACAGGCCCTATGGCTACACCTTC; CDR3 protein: CAWSRDRPYGYTF
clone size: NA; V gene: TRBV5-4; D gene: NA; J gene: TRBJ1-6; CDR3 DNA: TGTGCCAGCAGTCCCGGCCAGGGTAGTGATTCACCCCTCCACTTT; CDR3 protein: CASSPGQGSDSPLHF
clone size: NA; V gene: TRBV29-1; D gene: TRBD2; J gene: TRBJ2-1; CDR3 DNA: TGCAGCGCCGGGACTAGCGGGGGCAATGAGCAGTTCTTC; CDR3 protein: CSAGTSGGNEQFF
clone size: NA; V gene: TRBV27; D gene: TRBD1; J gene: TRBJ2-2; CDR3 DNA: TGTGCCAGCGGCAGGACAGGGTCGACCGGGGAGCTGTTTTTT; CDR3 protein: CASGRTGSTGELFF
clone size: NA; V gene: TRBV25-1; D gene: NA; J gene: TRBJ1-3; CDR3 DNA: TGTGCCAGCAGTGAACAGGGTGTTAAGGCTGGAAACACCATATATTTT; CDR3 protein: CASSEQGVKAGNTIYF
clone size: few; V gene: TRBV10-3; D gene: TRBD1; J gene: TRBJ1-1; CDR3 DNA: TGTGCCATCAGTGCAAGACAGGGGAGAACTGAAGCTTTCTTT; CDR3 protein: CAISARQGRTEAFF
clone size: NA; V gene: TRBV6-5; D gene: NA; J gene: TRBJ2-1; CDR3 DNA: TGTGCCAGCAGGGCCAGCGGAGAAAGTCGGAATGAGCAGTTCTTC; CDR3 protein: CASRASGESRNEQFF
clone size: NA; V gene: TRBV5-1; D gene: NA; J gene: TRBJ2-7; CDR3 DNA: TGCGCCAGCAGCTTTATCGGCAGGGGTTACGAGCAGTACTTC; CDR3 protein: CASSFIGRGYEQYF
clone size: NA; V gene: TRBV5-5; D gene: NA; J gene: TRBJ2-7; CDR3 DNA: TGTGCCAGCAGCTTTGGGGCTGGGGCCTCCTACGAGCAGTACTTC; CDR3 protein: CASSFGAGASYEQYF
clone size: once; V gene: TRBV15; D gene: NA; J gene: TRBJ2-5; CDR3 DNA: TGTGCCACCAGCGGTAGAGGTGCTCTACGGGAGCAGTACTTC; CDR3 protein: CATSGRGALREQYF
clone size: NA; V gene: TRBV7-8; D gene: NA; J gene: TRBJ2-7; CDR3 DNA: TGTGCCAGCAGCAGCCGGGACAAGTACTACGAGCAGTACTTC; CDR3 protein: CASSSRDKYYEQYF
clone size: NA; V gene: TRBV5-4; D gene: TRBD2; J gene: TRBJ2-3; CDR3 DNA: TGTGCCAGCAGCACTCCGGGACTAGCAACAGATACGCAGTATTTT; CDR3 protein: CASSTPGLATDTQYF
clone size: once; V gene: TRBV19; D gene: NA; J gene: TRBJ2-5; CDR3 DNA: TGTGCCAGTAGCCTCCAGGGTCAAGAGACCCAGTACTTC; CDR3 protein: CASSLQGQETQYF
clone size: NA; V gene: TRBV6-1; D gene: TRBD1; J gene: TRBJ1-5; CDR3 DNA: TGTGCCAGCAGTGACACTACAGGGGCTTCGGGGCCCCAGCATTTT; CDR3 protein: CASSDTTGASGPQHF
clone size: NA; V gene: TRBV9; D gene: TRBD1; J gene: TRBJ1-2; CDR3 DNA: TGTGCCAGCAGCGCGCGGACAGGGAACTATGGCTACACCTTC; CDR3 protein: CASSARTGNYGYTF
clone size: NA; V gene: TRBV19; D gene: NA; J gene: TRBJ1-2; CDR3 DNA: TGTGCCAGTAGTATAGGGGACGACAGGTTCGGGGCCCCTAGCCGGTATGGCTACACCTTC; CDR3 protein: CASSIGDDRFGAPSRYGYTF
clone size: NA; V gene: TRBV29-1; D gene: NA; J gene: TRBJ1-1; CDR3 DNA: TGCAGCGGCAACAGGGACCAGAACACTGAAGCTTTCTTT; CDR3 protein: CSGNRDQNTEAFF
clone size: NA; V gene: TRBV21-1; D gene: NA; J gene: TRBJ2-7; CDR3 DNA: TGTGCCAGCAGCATTGGAAGACAGACCTACGAGCAGTACTTC; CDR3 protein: CASSIGRQTYEQYF